A selection of T cell receptor beta chains follows, all from one sample in a study of blood T cell repertoires in COVID-19. Repertoires were generated with immunoSEQ multiplex PCR, while TCRdb's copy carries only in-frame clones and drops some. The top ten hold 0.65% to 0.85% of the sample, which has about 210,000 clones, about 85% seen once. The specimen was peripheral blood. The receptors stem from a man between 40 and 49 years old with acute or convalescent COVID-19. The CDR3 runs from the conserved cysteine through the conserved F or W. A D gene is named only where the DNA matches it firmly. Rows may omit the clone size; those that give it use once, few, many or a size class.

D gene | J gene | clone size | V gene | CDR3 DNA | CDR3 protein
NA | TRBJ2-3 | NA | TRBV4-1 | TGCGCCAGCAGCCTACTAGGTACCTCCGAAGATACGCAGTATTTT | CASSLLGTSEDTQYF
NA | TRBJ1-2 | NA | TRBV14 | TGTGCCAGCAGCGGGCAGGGCTACGGCTACACCTTC | CASSGQGYGYTF
NA | TRBJ2-7 | NA | TRBV6-6 | TGTGCCAGCAGTGGGTGGACTCTCTCCTACGAGCAGTACTTC | CASSGWTLSYEQYF
TRBD2 | TRBJ2-3 | NA | TRBV5-1 | TGCGCCAGCAGCGCCGGACTAGCTACTAGCACAGATACGCAGTATTTT | CASSAGLATSTDTQYF
NA | TRBJ1-1 | once | TRBV6-2/TRBV6-3 | TGTGCCAGCAGTTACCCGGCAGGTGAAGCTTTCTTT | CASSYPAGEAFF
TRBD2 | TRBJ2-7 | NA | TRBV28 | TGTGCCAGCAGTCCAACTAGCGGGAGGAGGGCCTACGAGCAGTACTTC | CASSPTSGRRAYEQYF
TRBD2 | TRBJ2-1 | NA | TRBV6-4 | TGTGCCAGCAGTCGGGCCCCTCTCGCGGGAGAACGGGGTGAGCAGTTCTTC | CASSRAPLAGERGEQFF
TRBD1 | TRBJ1-1 | NA | TRBV2 | TGTGCCAGCAGTAGACAGGGGGGGAACACTGAAGCTTTCTTT | CASSRQGGNTEAFF
TRBD1 | TRBJ1-5 | NA | TRBV27 | TGTGCCAGCAGTCCGGACAGGGACCCAATTCAGCCCCAGCATTTT | CASSPDRDPIQPQHF
NA | TRBJ2-3 | NA | TRBV29-1 | TGCAGCGTTGTGATCGCGGGCCAGACAGATACGCAGTATTTT | CSVVIAGQTDTQYF
NA | TRBJ2-2 | NA | TRBV3-1/TRBV3-2 | TGTGCCAACAGCCAAGGGTCTATTCCACCCGGGGAGCTGTTTTTT | CANSQGSIPPGELFF
TRBD2 | TRBJ2-7 | once | TRBV5-4 | TGTGCCAGCAGCTCCGGACTAGCGGGAAGCTCCTACGAGCAGTACTTC | CASSSGLAGSSYEQYF
NA | TRBJ2-7 | NA | TRBV7-6 | TGTGCCAGCAGCTTAAGGCAGGGAATGGCGCGCGAGCAGTACTTC | CASSLRQGMAREQYF
TRBD2 | TRBJ2-1 | NA | TRBV5-1 | TGCGCCAGCTCAAGGACTAGCTCCTACAATGAGCAGTTCTTC | CASSRTSSYNEQFF
TRBD1 | TRBJ1-6 | NA | TRBV5-1 | TGCGCCAGCAGCATCGGGACAGTTAATTCACCCCTCCACTTT | CASSIGTVNSPLHF
TRBD1 | TRBJ2-7 | NA | TRBV11-2 | TGTGCCAGCAGCTTAGTAGGACAGGGGGTCGACGAGCAGTACTTC | CASSLVGQGVDEQYF
TRBD1 | TRBJ1-3 | NA | TRBV7-2 | TGTGCCAGCAGCACGGACAGGGCGTCTGGAAACACCATATATTTT | CASSTDRASGNTIYF
NA | TRBJ2-1 | NA | TRBV5-1 | TGCGCCAGCAGCTTGGGCAGGGACAATGAGCAGTTCTTC | CASSLGRDNEQFF
NA | TRBJ2-7 | once | TRBV27 | TGTGCCAGCAGAAAAACAGGAGAACGCTACGAGCAGTACTTC | CASRKTGERYEQYF
NA | TRBJ2-6 | NA | TRBV13 | TGTGCCAGCAGCCCACAGTCTGGGGCCAACGTCCTGACTTTC | CASSPQSGANVLTF